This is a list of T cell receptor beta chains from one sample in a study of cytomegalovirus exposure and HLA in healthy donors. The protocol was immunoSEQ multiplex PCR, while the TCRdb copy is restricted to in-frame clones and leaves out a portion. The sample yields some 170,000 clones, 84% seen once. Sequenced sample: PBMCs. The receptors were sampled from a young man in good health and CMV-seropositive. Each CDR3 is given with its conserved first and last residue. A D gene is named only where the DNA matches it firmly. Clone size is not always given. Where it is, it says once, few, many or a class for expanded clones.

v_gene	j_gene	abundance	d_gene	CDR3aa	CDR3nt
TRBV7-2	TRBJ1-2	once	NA	CASSLVAANYGYTF	TGTGCCAGCAGCTTAGTCGCAGCTAACTATGGCTACACCTTC
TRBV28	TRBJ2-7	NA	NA	CASSFVQQISYEQYF	TGTGCCAGCAGTTTTGTACAGCAAATCTCCTACGAGCAGTACTTC
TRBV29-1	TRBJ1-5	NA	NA	CSVNGGVDQPQHF	TGCAGCGTCAACGGGGGAGTGGATCAGCCCCAGCATTTT
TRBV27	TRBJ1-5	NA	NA	CASSLRGRGNQPQHF	TGTGCCAGCAGTTTAAGAGGGCGCGGCAATCAGCCCCAGCATTTT
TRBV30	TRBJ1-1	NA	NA	CAWREVTEAFF	TGTGCCTGGAGAGAGGTAACTGAAGCTTTCTTT
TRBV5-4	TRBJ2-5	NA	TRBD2	CASSSPGGKAAQYF	TGTGCCAGCAGCTCTCCGGGGGGAAAGGCGGCCCAGTACTTC
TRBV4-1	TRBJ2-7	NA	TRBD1	CASSQAGTGSHEQYF	TGCGCCAGCAGCCAAGCCGGGACAGGGTCTCACGAGCAGTACTTC
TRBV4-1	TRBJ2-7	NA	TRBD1	CASSPNRGDEQYF	TGCGCCAGCAGCCCCAACAGGGGCGACGAGCAGTACTTC
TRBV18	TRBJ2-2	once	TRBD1	CASSPRGGANTGELFF	TGTGCCAGCTCACCACGAGGGGGCGCTAACACCGGGGAGCTGTTTTTT
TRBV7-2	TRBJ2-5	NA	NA	CASRLFSGETQYF	TGTGCCAGCAGACTCTTTTCGGGGGAGACCCAGTACTTC
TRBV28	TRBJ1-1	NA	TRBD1	CASHRGRDTEAFF	TGTGCCTCCCACAGGGGGAGGGACACTGAAGCTTTCTTT
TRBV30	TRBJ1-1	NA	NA	CAWNKRGLLGTEAFF	TGTGCCTGGAACAAAAGGGGACTCCTGGGCACTGAAGCTTTCTTT
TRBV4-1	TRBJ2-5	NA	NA	CASSPARDIQETQYF	TGCGCCAGCAGCCCAGCCCGGGACATCCAAGAGACCCAGTACTTC
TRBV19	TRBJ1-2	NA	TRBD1	CASSIPGQGAKAYGYTF	TGTGCCAGTAGTATACCCGGACAGGGGGCCAAAGCCTATGGCTACACCTTC
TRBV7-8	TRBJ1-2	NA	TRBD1	CASSPRTGDYGYTF	TGTGCCAGCAGTCCCAGGACAGGAGACTATGGCTACACCTTC
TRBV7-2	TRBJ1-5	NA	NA	CASTPRVGNQPQHF	TGTGCCAGCACCCCTCGTGTCGGCAATCAGCCCCAGCATTTT
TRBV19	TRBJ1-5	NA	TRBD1	CASSTLTGGDQPQHF	TGTGCCAGTAGTACACTAACAGGGGGCGATCAGCCCCAGCATTTT
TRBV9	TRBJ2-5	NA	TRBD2	CASSGSGGQETQYF	TGTGCCAGCAGCGGGAGCGGGGGGCAAGAGACCCAGTACTTC
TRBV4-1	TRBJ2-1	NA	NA	CASSQERGPYNEQFF	TGCGCCAGCAGCCAAGAAAGAGGGCCCTACAATGAGCAGTTCTTC
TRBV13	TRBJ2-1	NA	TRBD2	CASSLEFGSSGRGGEQFF	TGTGCCAGCAGCTTAGAGTTTGGGTCTAGCGGGAGGGGAGGTGAGCAGTTCTTC
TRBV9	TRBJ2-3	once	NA	CASTRWWGLRDTQYF	TGTGCCAGCACCCGGTGGTGGGGCCTACGCGATACGCAGTATTTT
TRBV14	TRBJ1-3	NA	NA	CASNGGTFGNTIYF	TGTGCCAGCAACGGGGGGACCTTTGGAAACACCATATATTTT
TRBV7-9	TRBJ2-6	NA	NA	CASSFGQGSGANVLTF	TGTGCCAGCAGCTTCGGGCAGGGATCTGGGGCCAACGTCCTGACTTTC
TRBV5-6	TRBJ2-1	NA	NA	CASSLGDNEQFF	TGTGCCAGCAGCTTGGGAGACAATGAGCAGTTCTTC
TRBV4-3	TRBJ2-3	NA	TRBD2	CASSQGKAGSTFADTQYF	TGCGCCAGCAGCCAAGGTAAAGCGGGGAGTACATTCGCAGATACGCAGTATTTT
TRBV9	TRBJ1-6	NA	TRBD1	CARPGGGPNSPLHF	TGTGCCAGGCCAGGAGGGGGCCCTAATTCACCCCTCCACTTT
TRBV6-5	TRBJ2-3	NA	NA	CASSLQGGTQYF	TGTGCCAGCAGCCTCCAGGGTGGTACGCAGTATTTT
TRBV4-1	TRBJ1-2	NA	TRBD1	CASSQPRDRGSNYGYTF	TGCGCCAGCAGCCAACCCCGGGACAGGGGCTCAAACTATGGCTACACCTTC
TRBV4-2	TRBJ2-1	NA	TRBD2	CASSPGTSGINEQFF	TGTGCCAGCAGCCCAGGTACTAGCGGGATCAATGAGCAGTTCTTC
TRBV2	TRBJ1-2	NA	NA	CASRRVGVRPNGYTF	TGTGCCAGCAGGAGGGTTGGGGTCCGCCCGAATGGCTACACCTTC